Listed here are 20 T cell receptor beta chains from one sample, sequenced in a study of blood T cell repertoires in COVID-19. The method was immunoSEQ multiplex PCR; TCRdb's version includes in-frame clones alone and lacks a portion of them. The data contain 210,000 or so clones, approximately 80% of them singletons. The sequenced material came from peripheral blood. The origin of the receptors is a middle-aged man who had recovered from COVID-19.

In DNA form, the CDR3 reads TGTGCCAGCAGTTACTCTTGGGACATGGAAGGAAACACCATATATTTT. Translated, it gives CASSYSWDMEGNTIYF. This rearrangement joins TRBV6-5 to TRBJ1-3, with D possibly TRBD1 on 6 matching bases. The CDR3 sequence is 16 residues long. V was trimmed by 0 bases and J by 4 bases, leaving 13 bases between them. CDR1 and CDR2 from the germline V gene are MNHEY and SVGAGI.

The rearrangement links TRBV6-6 to TRBJ2-7, with D uncertain. In germline, CDR1 is MNHNY, CDR2 SVGAGI (reference sequence). Trimming cost V 2 bases and J 0 bases, with 8 bases left between them. The CDR3 has 14 residues. The CDR3 bases are TGTGCCAGCAGTTACCGATTCAGCTCCTACGAGCAGTACTTC. Its translation: CASSYRFSSYEQYF.

The J gene is TRBJ2-1, the V gene TRBV4-1; 7 positions agree with TRBD2. This CDR3 has 17 amino acids. With 2 bases clipped from V and 8 bases from J, the junction kept 15 bases outside the gene matches. Germline lookup yields CDR1 MGHRA and CDR2 YSYEKL. CDR3 residues: CASSQFLGASGGYEQFF. CDR3 nucleotides: TGCGCCAGCAGCCAATTCCTCGGGGCTAGCGGAGGGTATGAGCAGTTCTTC.

The chain is built from TRBV7-9 and TRBJ1-6; maybe TRBD1 (6 bases). CDR1 and CDR2 from the germline V gene are SEHNR and FQNEAQ (reference sequence). This CDR3 has 14 residues. V lost 1 base and J 7 bases, leaving 8 bases between the germline ends. The DNA of the CDR3 is TGTGCCAGCAGCTTAGAGGGGGTGAATTCACCCCTCCACTTT. As protein: CASSLEGVNSPLHF.

The J gene is TRBJ1-1, the V gene TRBV5-6; 8 nucleotides match TRBD1. The germline CDR1 and CDR2 sequences are SGHDT and YYEEEE. The trim removed 3 bases at V and 7 bases at J, leaving 5 bases unmatched. The CDR3 contains 13 residues. The DNA of the CDR3 is TGTGCCAGCAGCTGGCAGGGGGCCCTTGAAGCTTTCTTT. Its translation is CASSWQGALEAFF.

DNA of the CDR3: TGTGCCAGTAGTATCGGTCAGGCCCTTAACTATGGCTACACCTTC. It codes for CASSIGQALNYGYTF. The chain links TRBV19 to TRBJ1-2; D unclear. This CDR3 comprises 15 residues. In germline, CDR1 is LNHDA, CDR2 SQIVND (reference sequence). The ends were cut back, 3 bases at V and 1 base at J, with 12 bases in the middle.

The chain uses TRBV25-1 and TRBJ1-2; maybe TRBD1 (6 bases). CDR3 length: 13 amino acids. Trimming pared 5 bases from V and 3 bases from J, leaving 10 bases between. CDR1 is MGHDK, CDR2 SYGVNS, per germline. Here the CDR3 DNA reads TGTGCCAGCAGTCCTGGACAGTACTATGGCTACACCTTC. Translation: CASSPGQYYGYTF.

The chain has TRBV5-4 and TRBJ2-1, with 8 bases lining up with TRBD2. V was pared by 1 base and J by 3 bases, with 3 bases of the junction left unmatched. The CDR3 runs to 15 residues. Looked up from germline, CDR1 is SGHNT and CDR2 is YYREEE (reference sequence). CDR3 residues: CASSLLAGGYNEQFF. CDR3 nucleotides: TGTGCCAGCAGCTTGCTGGCGGGAGGCTACAATGAGCAGTTCTTC.

This clone was counted a few times. V and J are TRBV28 and TRBJ1-1, with D maybe TRBD1 (6 bases). The CDR3 is made up of 13 amino acids. The V and J ends lost 6 bases and 6 bases respectively, with 14 bases between them. The germline V gene has CDR1 MDHEN and CDR2 SYDVKM. CDR3 loop: CASRLYRVSEAFF. The DNA for the CDR3 is TGTGCCAGCAGACTATACAGGGTGTCTGAAGCTTTCTTT.

The chain links TRBV4-3 to TRBJ1-5; no definite D call. Germline values: CDR1 LGHNA, CDR2 YSLEER. The CDR3 has 16 residues. V lost 5 bases, J lost 9 bases, and 23 bases lay in between. CDR3 in DNA: TGCGCCAGCAGCATACGGGTCGGGGAACGGGGTGGGCCCCAGCATTTT. Amino acids: CASSIRVGERGGPQHF.

The gene calls are TRBV19 and TRBJ2-1, with D possibly TRBD2 on 6 matching bases. The CDR3 contains 15 residues. V was clipped by 4 bases and J by 6 bases, with 16 bases between them. Germline CDR1 is LNHDA and CDR2 is SQIVND (reference sequence). CDR3 nucleotides: TGTGCCAGTAGTAGATCCCCGGGACTTGTCAATGAGCAGTTCTTC. Translated, it gives CASSRSPGLVNEQFF.

This clone has a single count. The J gene is TRBJ2-1, the V gene TRBV11-2; D gene unclear. The CDR3 has 13 amino acids. CDR1 is SGHAT, CDR2 FQNNGV, per germline. V dropped 5 bases and J dropped 4 bases, with 9 bases sitting between them. The CDR3 sequence: CASSPPEYNEQFF. Here the CDR3 DNA reads TGTGCCAGCAGCCCCCCGGAGTACAATGAGCAGTTCTTC.

The V and J genes are TRBV5-5 and TRBJ1-4, with D unresolved. Trimming shortened V by 0 bases and J by 8 bases, and 14 bases separated the two germline ends. Germline CDR1 and CDR2: SGHKS and YYEKEE (reference sequence). This CDR3 is built from 15 residues. CDR3 in amino acids: CASSLVFVAGEKLFF. The CDR3 DNA reads TGTGCCAGCAGCTTGGTTTTCGTGGCAGGCGAAAAACTGTTTTTT.

This chain uses TRBV6-2 or TRBV6-3 with TRBJ2-7; 7 nucleotides agree with TRBD1. Looked up from germline, CDR1 is MNHEY and CDR2 is SVGEGT. The CDR3 is 14 amino acids. With V trimmed by 5 bases and J by 3 bases, 7 bases remained unmatched. The DNA for the CDR3 is TGTGCCAGCAGTCCGAGGGGGCTTGGCTACGAGCAGTACTTC. This encodes CASSPRGLGYEQYF.

This chain uses TRBV30 with TRBJ1-1; D is unclear. Germline CDR1 GTSNPN, CDR2 SVGIG (reference sequence). This CDR3 spans 12 amino acids. Trimming stripped 7 bases from V and 1 base from J, with 10 bases between. The CDR3 sequence: CAYGSWNTEAFF. DNA for the CDR3: TGTGCCTACGGGTCGTGGAACACTGAAGCTTTCTTT.

The rearrangement uses TRBV27 and TRBJ2-7; 12 nucleotides match TRBD2. V shed 4 bases, J shed 4 bases, and the junction held 2 bases outside the gene matches. This CDR3 has 14 residues. Germline V gene sequence: CDR1 MNHEY, CDR2 SMNVEV (reference sequence). CDR3 coding DNA: TGTGCCAGCAGTTGGACTAGCGGGACATACGAGCAGTACTTC. The encoded protein is CASSWTSGTYEQYF.

This clone showed up just once. J is TRBJ2-2 and V is TRBV11-2, with 12 nucleotides matching TRBD2. This CDR3 spans 16 amino acids. The V segment lost 4 bases and the J segment 6 bases; nucleotides outside the gene matches: 6. Germline V gene sequence: CDR1 SGHAT, CDR2 FQNNGV. The CDR3 spells CASSSRTSGKAGELFF. For the CDR3, the DNA is TGTGCCAGCAGCTCCCGGACTAGCGGGAAAGCCGGGGAGCTGTTTTTT.

The V and J genes are TRBV2 and TRBJ1-6; 7 nucleotides line up with TRBD1. The CDR3 length is 14 residues. V shed 6 bases, J shed 5 bases, and the junction held 4 bases outside the gene matches. Germline CDR1 is SNHLY and CDR2 is FYNNEI. The CDR3 reads CASRGTDDNSPLHF. The CDR3 DNA reads TGTGCCAGCAGGGGGACAGATGATAATTCACCCCTCCACTTT.

DNA of the CDR3: TGCGCCAGCAGCTTGTACGGAGTGAACACCGGGGAGCTGTTTTTT. Translation: CASSLYGVNTGELFF. The rearrangement uses TRBV5-1 and TRBJ2-2; D remains unclear. The V and J ends lost 1 base and 1 base respectively, with 8 bases between them. This CDR3 is 15 amino acids long. Germline V gene lookup returns CDR1 SGHRS and CDR2 YFSETQ.

This chain connects TRBV18 to TRBJ1-1, with TRBD1 matching over 7 bases. The CDR3 is 16 residues long. CDR1 is KGHSH, CDR2 LQKENI, per germline. With 1 base clipped from V and 3 bases from J, the junction kept 8 bases outside the gene matches. This CDR3 is CASSPRITGADTEAFF. The CDR3 DNA is TGTGCCAGCTCACCACGGATCACAGGGGCGGACACTGAAGCTTTCTTT.